The present T cell receptor beta chain was sequenced within a study of cytomegalovirus exposure and HLA in healthy donors. On this clone: As yet, its antigen is unknown.

Primers: 60 Vbeta forward and 13 Jbeta reverse. The method was immunoSEQ multiplex PCR; TCRdb's version includes in-frame clones alone and lacks a portion of them. Of around 99,000 clones listed, 76% are singletons. V shed 1 base, J shed 1 base, and the junction held 4 bases outside the gene matches. This CDR3 is built from 16 residues. CDR1 is MNHEY, CDR2 SVGAGI, per germline. Whole-study findings and limits: Presence/absence comparisons presumed near-even sequencing depth among donors. Being productive about 90% or about 30% of the time was typical of most TCR beta V segments in an earlier analysis.

The receptor's source is a woman between 50 and 59 years old in good health and CMV-seropositive. Sequences were obtained from PBMCs. This sequence joins TRBV6-5 and TRBJ1-1; 9 bases agree with TRBD1. The CDR3: CASSYFGTGRNTEAFF. The CDR3 nucleotides are TGTGCCAGCAGTTACTTTGGGACAGGGAGGAACACTGAAGCTTTCTTT.